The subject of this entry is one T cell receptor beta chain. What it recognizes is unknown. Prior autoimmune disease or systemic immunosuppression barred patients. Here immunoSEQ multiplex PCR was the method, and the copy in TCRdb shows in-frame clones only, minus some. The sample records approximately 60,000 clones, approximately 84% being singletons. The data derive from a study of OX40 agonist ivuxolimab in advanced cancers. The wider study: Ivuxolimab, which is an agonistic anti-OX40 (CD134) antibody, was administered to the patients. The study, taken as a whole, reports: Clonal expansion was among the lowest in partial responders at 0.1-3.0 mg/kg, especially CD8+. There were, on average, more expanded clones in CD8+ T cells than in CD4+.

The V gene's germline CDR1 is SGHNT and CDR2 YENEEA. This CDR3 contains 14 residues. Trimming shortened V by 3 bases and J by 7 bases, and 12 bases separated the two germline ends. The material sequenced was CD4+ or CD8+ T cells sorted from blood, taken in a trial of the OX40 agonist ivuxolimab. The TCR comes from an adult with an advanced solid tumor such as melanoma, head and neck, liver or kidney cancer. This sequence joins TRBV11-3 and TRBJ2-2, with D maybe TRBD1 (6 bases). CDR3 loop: CASSLQGIDGELFF. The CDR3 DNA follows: TGTGCCAGCAGCTTGCAGGGGATAGACGGGGAGCTGTTTTTT.